Listed below are T cell receptor beta chains from one sample, sequenced in a study of T cells in Graves' hyperthyroidism and ophthalmopathy. TCRdb redid the calling of the multiplex PCR reads with MiXCR, one entry per CDR3 protein. This sample has roughly 510,000 distinct CDR3 sequences, with 46% found just once. The sequencing input was peripheral blood or thyroid tissue (not recorded which). Receptors were obtained from an adult woman with Graves' disease, either hyperthyroidism or ophthalmopathy (not recorded which). CDR3s leave out the opening cysteine and the closing phenylalanine or tryptophan.

V gene	CDR3 protein
TRBV19	ASVPGSGANVLT
TRBV7-2	ASSLDNQPQH
TRBV5-4	ASSLVLAGETQY
TRBV15	ATSRDHWVQRQETQY
TRBV6-2/TRBV6-3	ASGEDSSLRELF
TRBV20-1	SAREGPRETQY
TRBV12-3/TRBV12-4	AISGTGAPYEQY
TRBV7-3	ASSHRDMTEQY
TRBV15	ATSRDRGFTDTQY
TRBV9	ASSKRTGENTEAF
TRBV19	ASSIVESYGYT
TRBV20-1	SAPTGTETQY
TRBV7-8	ASSTYGLAGYEQY
TRBV15	ATSNRGRDQPQH
TRBV14	ASSQDRTVRGWY
TRBV4-1	ASSQAGAGNTEAF
TRBV7-9	ASSFRTYGYT
TRBV4-1	ASSQGTEVNQETQY
TRBV20-1	SANPMGLGNTIY
TRBV7-9	ASSPLSRGELF
TRBV7-9	ASSWQGIANTEAF
TRBV10-3	AISGKGGAF
TRBV27	ASGGPYSYEQY
TRBV29-1	SLVDWQETQY
TRBV10-3	AISDAGQGPLEQY
TRBV4-1	ASSLVGGHLI
TRBV2	ASSAPGWGTGELF
TRBV20-1	SARFGSPDAEAF
TRBV7-4	ASSVGAGNVGETQY
TRBV29-1	SVWSGPGNTIY
TRBV5-4	ASSLGTSGRGTETQY
TRBV24-1	ATKGTSGETQY
TRBV9	ASSATSGRARPDTQY
TRBV7-3	ASSLRAGANEQY
TRBV10-3	AISDPGVSKF
TRBV2	ASSERGQTQH
TRBV19	ASRSENTGELF
TRBV15	ATSRVGGSNQPQH
TRBV19	AGSRGRGGYT
TRBV20-1	SARGQGRFYGYT
TRBV10-3	AIRGHSNTGELF
TRBV7-9	ASSPYGTEINEKLF
TRBV15	ATSEGRENQPQH
TRBV7-2	ASGTVGAQETQY
TRBV10-3	AISEEYTEAF
TRBV9	ASSVEVATGETQY
TRBV5-4	ASSLLGEENEKLF
TRBV5-1	ASSGTSGHEQY
TRBV9	ASSVDRGTEAF
TRBV20-1	SARLVGLGSPLH
TRBV20-1	SARDWETQY
TRBV2	ASRDIQGAGEAF
TRBV6-1	ASSEAGRDYEQY
TRBV7-2	ASSLIGTDYYEQY
TRBV20-1	SASDETQY